One TCR beta chain is described in this entry. It lacks a known antigen. It has no much larger one-base neighbor in the sample; base qualities were not kept. Explained via the paper, the time point label denotes: baseline before first vaccination. The vaccinee samples were drawn from two UK trials, COV001 and COV002, one of which was a single-blind randomized controlled phase 2/3 trial testing AZD1222 (ChAdOx1 nCoV-19) in healthy adults. Trial participant PBMC samples were collected at day 0 and day 28 after the second dose for TCRbeta chain sequencing. For CDR1 and CDR2, the germline V gene lists KGHDR and SFDVKD. The cysteine opens and the phenylalanine closes a CDR3 of 14 amino acids. The kept DNA is CDR3 alone, 42 bases in frame from the first base. V loses 3 bases, J loses 2 bases, and the germline ends lie 8 bases apart. The CDR3 regions of human TCRbeta chains were analyzed by immunosequencing. The published analysis was carried out like this. TCRs in the repertoires were compared against a reference library of SARS-CoV-2-specific TCRs that had been generated with the MIRA antigen-specificity platform. Breadth was defined as the fraction of unique TCRs that were SARS-CoV-2-associated, and depth was defined as the fraction of total T cells that were SARS-CoV-2-associated. Using the MIRA data, every spike-specific TCR was mapped to the spike region that the TCR reacted to and assigned to either a CD4 or a CD8 class. Log10-transformed breadth and depth values were compared by one-way ANOVA with Sidak's multiple comparisons tests. Here the immuneACCESS table is served through TCRdb, limited to in-frame sequences with V and J called. Missing clones are a known gap in these copies; in checked studies unresolved V genes cover under half, and the rest lacks a known reason. V, J and clone size derive from that table, while D and trimming were established from the DNA sequence. For this sample the table gives about 93,000 clones, of which approximately 83% were detected only once. The ten largest clones add up to around 8.2% of the sample.

This record belongs to a study of T cell responses to AZD1222 COVID-19 vaccine (dated by TCRdb to about 2021). About the study as a whole: AZD1222 recipients whose second dose came at about 4 weeks and those whose second dose came at about 12 weeks were combined into one group, since spike-specific TCR depth and breadth did not differ between the two schedules. Trial participants were enrolled by age into subgroups of 18-55, 56-69 and 70-plus years, and roughly 150, 30 and 60 TCR-sequenced participants, respectively, were included in these subgroups. A total of 233 trial participants underwent TCR sequencing, of whom roughly 210 had received two doses of AZD1222 and 26 had received two doses of the MenACWY control vaccine.

What the authors observed across the whole study: Because no day 14 peak-response samples were available, the repertoires could be characterized only after the peak T cell response. Conclusions about previously exposed vaccinees are limited, since just six AZD1222 recipients were seropositive for SARS-CoV-2 at baseline. Most participants were white British and females outnumbered males, and the authors suggested that clonal diversity may have been underestimated. In the small 56-69-year group, the increase in depth fell short of significance, most likely because of low power. The whole spike protein was spanned by vaccine-associated CD4 TCRs, and dominant responses were seen in regions 160-218 and 743-854. Nearly half of unique spike-specific TCRs reportedly recognized epitopes outside regions mutated in the B.1.351 and B.1.1.7 variants. After two AZD1222 doses, spike-specific TCR breadth and depth were significantly higher than at day 0 and than in MenACWY recipients.

This receptor chain uses TRBV24-1 and TRBJ2-3, with the D segment possibly TRBD1 or TRBD2, each aligning over 5 bases. The sample here was peripheral blood, taken on day 0 of AZD1222 vaccination. This TCR was sampled from an adult in good health. The DNA is as follows: TGTGCCACCAGTGATCCCGGGACCACAGATACGCAGTATTTT. Its protein is CATSDPGTTDTQYF.